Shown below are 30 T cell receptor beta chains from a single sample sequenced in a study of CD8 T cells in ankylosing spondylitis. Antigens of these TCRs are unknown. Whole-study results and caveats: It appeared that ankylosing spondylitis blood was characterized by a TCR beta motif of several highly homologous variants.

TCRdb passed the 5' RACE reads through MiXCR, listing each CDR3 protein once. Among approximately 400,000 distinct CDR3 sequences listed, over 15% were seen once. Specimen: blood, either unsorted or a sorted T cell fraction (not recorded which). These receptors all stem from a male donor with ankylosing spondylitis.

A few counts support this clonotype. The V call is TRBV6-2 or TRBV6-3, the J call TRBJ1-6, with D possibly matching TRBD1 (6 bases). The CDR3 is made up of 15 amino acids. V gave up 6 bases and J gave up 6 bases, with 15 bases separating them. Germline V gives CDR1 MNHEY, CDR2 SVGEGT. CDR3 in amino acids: CASRAGGIGNSPLHF. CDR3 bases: TGTGCCAGCAGGGCCGGGGGCATCGGTAATTCACCCCTCCACTTT.

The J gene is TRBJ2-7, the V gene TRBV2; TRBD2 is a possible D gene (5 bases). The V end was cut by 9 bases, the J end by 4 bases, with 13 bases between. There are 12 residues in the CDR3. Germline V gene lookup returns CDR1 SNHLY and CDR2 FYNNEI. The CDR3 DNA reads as TGTGCCAGTCAGGACTTAGGGTACGAGCAGTACTTC. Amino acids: CASQDLGYEQYF.

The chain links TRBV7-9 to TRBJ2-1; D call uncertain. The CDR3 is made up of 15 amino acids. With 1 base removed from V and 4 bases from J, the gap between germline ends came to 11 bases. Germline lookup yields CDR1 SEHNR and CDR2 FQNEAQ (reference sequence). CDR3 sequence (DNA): TGTGCCAGCAGCTTAGTTCTTGGGCGGTACAATGAGCAGTTCTTC. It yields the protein CASSLVLGRYNEQFF.

The CDR3 protein is CASSLEISNYGYTF. CDR3 in DNA: TGCGCCAGCAGCTTGGAGATATCTAACTATGGCTACACCTTC. V is TRBV5-1 and J is TRBJ1-2; D unclear. The length of the CDR3 is 14 residues. Looked up from germline, CDR1 is SGHRS and CDR2 is YFSETQ. V was clipped by 0 bases and J by 0 bases, with 6 bases between them.

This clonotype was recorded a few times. The CDR3 DNA sequence: TGCAGTGCCCAATTGCCGGGGGGAGAGACCCAGTACTTC. Its translation: CSAQLPGGETQYF. J is TRBJ2-5 and V is TRBV20-1; 7 bases are shared with TRBD2. The CDR3 has 13 amino acids. J was trimmed by 4 bases and V by 6 bases; bases with no gene match: 8. Germline CDR1 DFQATT, CDR2 SNEGSKA (reference sequence).

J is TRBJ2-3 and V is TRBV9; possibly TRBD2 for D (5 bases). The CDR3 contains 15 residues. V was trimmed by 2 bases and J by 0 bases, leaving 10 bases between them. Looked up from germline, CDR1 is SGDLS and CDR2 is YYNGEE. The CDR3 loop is CASSVQSGSTDTQYF. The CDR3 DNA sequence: TGTGCCAGCAGCGTTCAAAGCGGTAGCACAGATACGCAGTATTTT.

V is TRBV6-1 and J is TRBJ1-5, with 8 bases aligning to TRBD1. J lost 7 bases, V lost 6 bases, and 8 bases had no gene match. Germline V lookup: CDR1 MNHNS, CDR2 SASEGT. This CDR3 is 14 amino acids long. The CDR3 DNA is TGTGCCAGCAGGGAAAACAGGGGGTGGCAGCCCCAGCATTTT. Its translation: CASRENRGWQPQHF.

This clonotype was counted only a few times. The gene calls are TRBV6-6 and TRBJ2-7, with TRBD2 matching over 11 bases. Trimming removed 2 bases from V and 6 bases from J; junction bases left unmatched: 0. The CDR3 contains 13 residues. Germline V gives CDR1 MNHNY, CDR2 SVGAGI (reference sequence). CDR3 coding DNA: TGTGCCAGCAGTTACGGGACTAGCGGCGAGCAGTACTTC. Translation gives CASSYGTSGEQYF.

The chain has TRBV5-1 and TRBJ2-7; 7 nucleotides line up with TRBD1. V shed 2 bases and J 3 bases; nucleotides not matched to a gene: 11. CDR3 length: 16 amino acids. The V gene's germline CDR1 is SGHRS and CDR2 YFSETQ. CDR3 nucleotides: TGCGCCAGCAGCTTCCAGAAGACGACAGGGCACTACGAGCAGTACTTC. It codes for CASSFQKTTGHYEQYF.

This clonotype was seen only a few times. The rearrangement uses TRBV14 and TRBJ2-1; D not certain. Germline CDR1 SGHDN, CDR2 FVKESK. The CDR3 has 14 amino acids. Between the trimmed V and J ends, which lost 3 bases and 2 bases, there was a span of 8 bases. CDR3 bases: TGTGCCAGCAGCCATCATCAAACCTACAATGAGCAGTTCTTC. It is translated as CASSHHQTYNEQFF.

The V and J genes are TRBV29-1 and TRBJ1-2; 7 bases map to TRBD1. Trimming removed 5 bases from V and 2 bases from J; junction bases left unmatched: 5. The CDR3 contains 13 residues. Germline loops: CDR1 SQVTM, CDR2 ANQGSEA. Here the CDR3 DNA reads TGCAGCGTTACCCCGACAGGGAACTATGGCTACACCTTC. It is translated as CSVTPTGNYGYTF.

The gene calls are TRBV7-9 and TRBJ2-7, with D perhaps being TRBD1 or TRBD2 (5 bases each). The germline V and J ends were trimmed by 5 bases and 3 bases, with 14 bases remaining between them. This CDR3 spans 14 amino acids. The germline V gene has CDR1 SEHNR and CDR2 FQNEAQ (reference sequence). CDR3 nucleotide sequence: TGTGCCAGCAGCCCTGTCGGGACCCACTACGAGCAGTACTTC. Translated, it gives CASSPVGTHYEQYF.

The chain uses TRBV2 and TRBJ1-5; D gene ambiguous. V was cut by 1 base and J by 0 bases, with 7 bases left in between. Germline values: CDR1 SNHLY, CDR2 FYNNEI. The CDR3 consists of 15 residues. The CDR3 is CASSEEDYSNQPQHF. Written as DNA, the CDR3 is TGTGCCAGCAGTGAAGAGGATTATAGCAATCAGCCCCAGCATTTT. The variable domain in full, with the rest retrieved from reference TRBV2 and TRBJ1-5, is EPEVTQTPSHQVTQMGQEVILRCVPISNHLYFYWYRQILGQKVEFLVSFYNNEISEKSEIFDDQFSVERPDGSNFTLKIRSTKLEDSAMYFCASSEEDYSNQPQHFGDGTRLSIL.

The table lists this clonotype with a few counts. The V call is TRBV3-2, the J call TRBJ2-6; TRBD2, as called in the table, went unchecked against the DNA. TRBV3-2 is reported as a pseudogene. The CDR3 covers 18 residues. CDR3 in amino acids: CASSPLAGGPGGANVLTF. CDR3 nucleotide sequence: TGTGCCAGCAGCCCCTTAGCGGGAGGGCCAGGTGGGGCCAACGTCCTGACTTTC.

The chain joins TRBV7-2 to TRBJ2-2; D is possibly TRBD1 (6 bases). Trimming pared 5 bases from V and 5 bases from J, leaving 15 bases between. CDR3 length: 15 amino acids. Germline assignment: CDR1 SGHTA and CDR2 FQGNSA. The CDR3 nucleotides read TGTGCCAGCAGCAAGGACAGTTCGGGGACCGGGGAGCTGTTTTTT. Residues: CASSKDSSGTGELFF.

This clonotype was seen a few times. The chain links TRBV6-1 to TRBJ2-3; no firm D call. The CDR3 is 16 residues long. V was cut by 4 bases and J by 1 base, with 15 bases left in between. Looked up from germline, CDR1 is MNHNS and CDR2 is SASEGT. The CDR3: CASSGEGFWGTDTQYF. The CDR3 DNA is TGTGCCAGCAGTGGAGAAGGATTTTGGGGCACAGATACGCAGTATTTT.

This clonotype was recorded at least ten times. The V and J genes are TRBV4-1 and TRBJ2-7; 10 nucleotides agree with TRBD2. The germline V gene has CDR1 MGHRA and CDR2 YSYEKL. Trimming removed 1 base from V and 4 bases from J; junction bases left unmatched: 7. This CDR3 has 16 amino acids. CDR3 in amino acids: CASSQGLPSGSYEQYF. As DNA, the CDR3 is TGCGCCAGCAGCCAAGGTCTTCCTAGCGGGAGTTACGAGCAGTACTTC.

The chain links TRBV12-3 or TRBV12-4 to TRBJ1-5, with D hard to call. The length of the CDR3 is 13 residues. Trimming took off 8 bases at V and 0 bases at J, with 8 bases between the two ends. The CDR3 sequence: CASARYSNQPQHF. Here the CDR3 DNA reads TGTGCCAGCGCCCGTTATAGCAATCAGCCCCAGCATTTT.

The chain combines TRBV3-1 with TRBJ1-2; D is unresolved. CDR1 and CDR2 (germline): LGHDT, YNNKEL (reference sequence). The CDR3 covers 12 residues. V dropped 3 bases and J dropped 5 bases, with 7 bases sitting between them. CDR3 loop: CASSHGDYGYTF. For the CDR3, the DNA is TGTGCCAGCAGCCATGGGGATTATGGCTACACCTTC.

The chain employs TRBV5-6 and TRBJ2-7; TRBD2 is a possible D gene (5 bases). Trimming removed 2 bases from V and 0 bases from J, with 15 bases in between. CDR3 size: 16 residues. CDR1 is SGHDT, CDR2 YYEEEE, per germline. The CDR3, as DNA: TGTGCCAGCAGCTTTGCAATCGGTGGGAGCTCCTACGAGCAGTACTTC. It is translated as CASSFAIGGSSYEQYF.

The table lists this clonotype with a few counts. CDR3 sequence reads: CASSLRDTPGWELFF. In nucleotides, the CDR3 is TGTGCCAGCAGCTTAAGGGACACACCCGGGTGGGAGCTGTTTTTT. The chain combines TRBV5-5 with TRBJ2-2, with a possible D match to TRBD1 (6 bases). V was clipped by 2 bases and J by 9 bases, with 17 bases between them. CDR1 is SGHKS and CDR2 is YYEKEE in the germline V gene (reference sequence). The CDR3 is 15 residues long.

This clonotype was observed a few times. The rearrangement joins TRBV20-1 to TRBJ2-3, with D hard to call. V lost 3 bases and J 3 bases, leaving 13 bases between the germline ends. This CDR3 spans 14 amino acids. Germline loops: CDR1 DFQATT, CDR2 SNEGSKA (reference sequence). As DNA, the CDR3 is TGCAGTGCTAGTGACACATCCTCAACAGATACGCAGTATTTT. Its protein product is CSASDTSSTDTQYF.

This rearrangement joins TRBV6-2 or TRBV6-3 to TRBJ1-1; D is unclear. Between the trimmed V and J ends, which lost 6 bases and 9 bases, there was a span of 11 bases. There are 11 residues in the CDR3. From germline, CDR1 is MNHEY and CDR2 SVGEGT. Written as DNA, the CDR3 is TGTGCCAGCAGGTCGGGCCCGCAAGCTTTCTTT. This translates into CASRSGPQAFF.

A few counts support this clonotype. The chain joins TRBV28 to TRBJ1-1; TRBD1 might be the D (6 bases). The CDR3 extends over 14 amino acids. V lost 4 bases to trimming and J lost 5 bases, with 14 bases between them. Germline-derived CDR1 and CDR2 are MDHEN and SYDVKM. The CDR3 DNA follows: TGTGCCAGCAGTTCCCAACAGGGTCGAACTGAAGCTTTCTTT. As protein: CASSSQQGRTEAFF.

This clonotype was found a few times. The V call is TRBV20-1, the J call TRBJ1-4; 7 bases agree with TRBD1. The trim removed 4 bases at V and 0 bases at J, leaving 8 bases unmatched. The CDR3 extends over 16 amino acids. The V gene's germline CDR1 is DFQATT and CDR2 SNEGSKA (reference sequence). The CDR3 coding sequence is TGCAGTGCTACCATGACAGGGTTTGCAACTAATGAAAAACTGTTTTTT. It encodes CSATMTGFATNEKLFF.

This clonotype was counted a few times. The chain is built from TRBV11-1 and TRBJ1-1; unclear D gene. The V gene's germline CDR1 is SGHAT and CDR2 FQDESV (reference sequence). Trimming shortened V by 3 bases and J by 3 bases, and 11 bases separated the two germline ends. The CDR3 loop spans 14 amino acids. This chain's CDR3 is CASSFLGIDTEAFF. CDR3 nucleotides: TGTGCCAGCAGCTTTTTGGGAATCGACACTGAAGCTTTCTTT.

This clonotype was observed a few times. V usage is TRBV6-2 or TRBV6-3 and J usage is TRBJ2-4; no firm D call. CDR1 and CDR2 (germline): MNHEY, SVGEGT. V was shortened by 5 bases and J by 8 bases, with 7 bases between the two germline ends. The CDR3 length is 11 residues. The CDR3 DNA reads TGTGCCAGCAGTCGTGATTACATTCAGTACTTC. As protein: CASSRDYIQYF.

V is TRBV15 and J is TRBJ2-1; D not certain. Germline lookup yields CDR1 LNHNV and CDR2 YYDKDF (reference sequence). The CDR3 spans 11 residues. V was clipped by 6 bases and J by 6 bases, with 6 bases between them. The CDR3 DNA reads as TGTGCCACCAGTTTTTTCAATGAGCAGTTCTTC. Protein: CATSFFNEQFF.

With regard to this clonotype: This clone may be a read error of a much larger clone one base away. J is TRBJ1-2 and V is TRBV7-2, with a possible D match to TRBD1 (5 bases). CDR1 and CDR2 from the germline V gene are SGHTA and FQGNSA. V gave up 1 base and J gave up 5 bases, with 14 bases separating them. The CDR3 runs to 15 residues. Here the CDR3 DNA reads TGTGCCAGCAGCTTAGGGGTCGCGCAGGGTTATGGCTACACCTTC. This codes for CASSLGVAQGYGYTF. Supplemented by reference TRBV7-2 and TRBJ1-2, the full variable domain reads GAGVSQSPSNKVTEKGKDVELRCDPISGHTALYWYRQSLGQGLEFLIYFQGNSAPDKSGLPSDRFSAERTGGSVSTLTIQRTQQEDSAVYLCASSLGVAQGYGYTFGSGTRLTVV.

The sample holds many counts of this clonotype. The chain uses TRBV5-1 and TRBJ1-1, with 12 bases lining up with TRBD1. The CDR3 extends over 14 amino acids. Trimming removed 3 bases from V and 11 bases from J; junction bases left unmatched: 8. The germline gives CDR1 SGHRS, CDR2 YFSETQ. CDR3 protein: CASSSGQGASGAFF. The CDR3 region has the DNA TGCGCCAGCAGCTCGGGACAGGGGGCTTCTGGGGCTTTCTTT.